These T cell receptor beta chains were read from a single sample in a study of blood T cells in healthy people across ages. TCRdb passed the 5' RACE reads through MiXCR, listing each CDR3 protein once. The sample contains 600,000 to 650,000 distinct CDR3 sequences, approximately 50% of which appear only once. The specimen sequenced was blood. These receptor sequences come from a man aged 55 to 70 in good health. The CDR3 runs from the conserved cysteine through the conserved F or W. D genes are given only for firm matches. The size entry is marked missing in some rows and otherwise reads once, few, many or a size class.

j_gene: TRBJ2-6
abundance: .
d_gene: .
v_gene: TRBV5-1
CDR3aa: CASSAFGGANVLTF
CDR3nt: TGCGCCAGCAGCGCCTTTGGTGGGGCCAACGTCTTGACTTTC

j_gene: TRBJ2-1
abundance: few
d_gene: TRBD2
v_gene: TRBV7-2
CDR3aa: CASSLAASGGYHEQFF
CDR3nt: TGTGCCAGCAGCTTAGCGGCTAGCGGGGGGTACCATGAGCAGTTCTTC

j_gene: TRBJ2-5
abundance: once
d_gene: .
v_gene: TRBV2
CDR3aa: CASSAGAGETQYF
CDR3nt: TGTGCCAGCAGTGCTGGGGCCGGAGAGACCCAGTACTTC

j_gene: TRBJ2-1
abundance: .
d_gene: .
v_gene: TRBV27
CDR3aa: CASKWGFGDEQFF
CDR3nt: TGTGCCAGCAAATGGGGTTTTGGGGATGAGCAGTTCTTC

j_gene: TRBJ1-2
abundance: .
d_gene: TRBD1
v_gene: TRBV20-1
CDR3aa: CSAASGQGAYTF
CDR3nt: TGCAGTGCTGCCTCGGGACAGGGGGCCTACACCTTC

j_gene: TRBJ2-1
abundance: .
d_gene: .
v_gene: TRBV9
CDR3aa: CASSASRGPPADEQFF
CDR3nt: TGTGCCAGCAGCGCTTCCCGGGGGCCCCCGGCAGATGAGCAGTTCTTC

j_gene: TRBJ2-7
abundance: .
d_gene: .
v_gene: TRBV21-1
CDR3aa: CASSQPKLLDREAYEQYF
CDR3nt: TGTGCCAGCAGCCAGCCTAAACTCCTCGACAGGGAGGCCTACGAGCAGTACTTC

j_gene: TRBJ2-2
abundance: .
d_gene: .
v_gene: TRBV11-3
CDR3aa: CASSLYVGGVTGELFF
CDR3nt: TGTGCCAGCAGCTTATATGTTGGAGGGGTGACCGGGGAGCTGTTTTTT

j_gene: TRBJ1-4
abundance: .
d_gene: .
v_gene: TRBV7-2
CDR3aa: CAGSYAGQSNEKLFF
CDR3nt: TGTGCCGGCAGCTACGCGGGGCAGTCTAATGAAAAACTGTTTTTT

j_gene: TRBJ1-6
abundance: .
d_gene: .
v_gene: TRBV29-1
CDR3aa: CSVVVGSSYNSPLHF
CDR3nt: TGCAGCGTTGTTGTGGGAAGCTCCTATAATTCACCCCTCCACTTT

j_gene: TRBJ2-3
abundance: .
d_gene: .
v_gene: TRBV11-2
CDR3aa: CASSPFADTQYF
CDR3nt: TGTGCCAGCAGTCCCTTCGCAGATACGCAGTATTTT

j_gene: TRBJ2-7
abundance: few
d_gene: .
v_gene: TRBV20-1
CDR3aa: CSASAGADDEQYF
CDR3nt: TGCAGTGCTAGCGCCGGGGCAGACGACGAGCAGTACTTC

j_gene: TRBJ2-3
abundance: .
d_gene: .
v_gene: TRBV5-1
CDR3aa: CASSLDSGPRTDTQYF
CDR3nt: TGCGCCAGCAGCTTGGATTCGGGACCCCGCACAGATACGCAGTATTTT

j_gene: TRBJ1-1
abundance: .
d_gene: TRBD1
v_gene: TRBV27
CDR3aa: CASQDRENTEAFF
CDR3nt: TGTGCCAGCCAGGACAGGGAGAACACTGAAGCTTTCTTT

j_gene: TRBJ2-5
abundance: few
d_gene: .
v_gene: TRBV7-9
CDR3aa: CASSLDAAVETQYF
CDR3nt: TGTGCCAGCAGCTTAGACGCGGCCGTGGAGACCCAGTACTTC